This record looks at one TCR beta chain sequence and its context. What it binds is not known. The data originate from a study of identifying expanded T cells in peripheral blood. Points from the study as a whole: Over around two and four weeks, about 15 and 19 clones changed, versus approximately 1.2 between replicates. Approximately two-week clone count variance significantly increased as total template count grew.

V was shortened by 6 bases and J by 0 bases, with 9 bases between the two germline ends. The CDR3 covers 14 residues. Germline CDR1 is KGHSH and CDR2 is LQKENI. No infections or other immune events were documented during collection. The protocol was immunoSEQ multiplex PCR, while the TCRdb copy is restricted to in-frame clones and leaves out a portion. The table shows about 52,000 clones, with roughly 82% occurring only once. Specimen: blood. This sequence originates from a person aged 18-70 years in good health. The V gene is TRBV18, the J gene TRBJ1-3; perhaps TRBD1 as D (5 bases). CDR3 region: CASSLQVSGNTIYF. Here the CDR3 DNA reads TGTGCCAGCTCGCTACAGGTCTCTGGAAACACCATATATTTT. The full variable domain, completed using reference TRBV18 and TRBJ1-3, is NAGVMQNPRHLVRRRGQEARLRCSPMKGHSHVYWYRQLPEEGLKFMVYLQKENIIDESGMPKERFSAEFPKEGPSILRIQQVVRGDSAAYFCASSLQVSGNTIYFGEGSWLTVV.